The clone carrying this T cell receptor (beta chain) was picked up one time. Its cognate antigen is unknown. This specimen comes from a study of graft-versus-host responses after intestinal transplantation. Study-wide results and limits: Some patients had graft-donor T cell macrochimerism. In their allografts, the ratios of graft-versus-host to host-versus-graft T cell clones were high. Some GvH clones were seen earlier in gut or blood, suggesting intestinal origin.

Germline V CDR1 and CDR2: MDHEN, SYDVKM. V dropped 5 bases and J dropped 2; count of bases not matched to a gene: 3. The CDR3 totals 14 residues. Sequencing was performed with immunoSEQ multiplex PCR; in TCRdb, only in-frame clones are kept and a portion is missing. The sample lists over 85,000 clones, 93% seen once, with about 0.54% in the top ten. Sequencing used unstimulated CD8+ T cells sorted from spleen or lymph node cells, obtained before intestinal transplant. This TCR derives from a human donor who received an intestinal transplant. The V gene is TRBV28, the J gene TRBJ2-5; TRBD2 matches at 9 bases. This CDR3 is CASSATSGQETQYF. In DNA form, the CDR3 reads TGTGCCAGCAGTGCCACTAGCGGGCAAGAGACCCAGTACTTC.